Below are 29 T cell receptor beta chains sequenced from a single sample in a study of Ad26.COV2.S vaccination and SARS-CoV-2 variants. The sample's treatment: over 15 received Ad26.COV2.S at low or high dose, single or two shots; about 5 received placebo; per-sample allocation not given. Sampling happened 63 days after the first vaccine or placebo injection. Repertoires were generated with immunoSEQ multiplex PCR, while TCRdb's copy carries only in-frame clones and drops some. The sample records 350,000 to 500,000 clones, approximately 88% being singletons. Sequencing used peripheral blood, obtained in a trial of Ad26.COV2.S vaccine versus placebo. All receptors derive from a person aged 18-65 years who received the Ad26.COV2.S COVID-19 vaccine or a placebo.

This clone was recorded once. The chain is built from TRBV30 and TRBJ1-1; no reliable D call. The germline gives CDR1 GTSNPN, CDR2 SVGIG (reference sequence). The CDR3 extends over 13 amino acids. The V end lost 6 bases, the J end lost 1 base, and 12 bases lay between the germline ends. This CDR3 reads CACHDPWNTEAFF. The CDR3 DNA sequence: TGTGCCTGTCACGACCCGTGGAACACTGAAGCTTTCTTT.

This chain joins TRBV30 and TRBJ2-7; 9 positions agree with TRBD2. The V gene's germline CDR1 is GTSNPN and CDR2 SVGIG (reference sequence). The CDR3 has 13 residues. The V and J ends lost 5 bases and 7 bases, in that order; junction bases with no gene match: 9. CDR3 amino acids: CAWVDSRGGEQYF. The CDR3 bases are TGTGCCTGGGTAGATTCGCGGGGGGGAGAGCAGTACTTC.

This clone was observed once. This chain's CDR3 is CAWSAQGDPYNSPLHF. The CDR3 bases are TGTGCCTGGAGTGCTCAGGGGGACCCTTATAATTCACCCCTCCACTTT. The chain employs TRBV30 and TRBJ1-6; TRBD1 aligns across 7 bases. Germline values: CDR1 GTSNPN, CDR2 SVGIG (reference sequence). Trimming cost V 1 base and J 4 bases; bases outside gene matches: 7. This CDR3 spans 16 amino acids.

The J gene is TRBJ2-1, the V gene TRBV19; TRBD2 is a possible D gene (6 bases). V was pared by 5 bases and J by 6 bases, with 17 bases between. The CDR3 spans 15 residues. The germline gives CDR1 LNHDA, CDR2 SQIVND (reference sequence). CDR3 DNA sequence: TGTGCCAGTAGTTTCAACCGGGACTCGTTCAATGAGCAGTTCTTC. Protein product: CASSFNRDSFNEQFF. Full variable domain (outside the CDR3, taken from reference TRBV19 and TRBJ2-1): DGGITQSPKYLFRKEGQNVTLSCEQNLNHDAMYWYRQDPGQGLRLIYYSQIVNDFQKGDIAEGYSVSREKKESFPLTVTSAQKNPTAFYLCASSFNRDSFNEQFFGPGTRLTVL.

The chain combines TRBV4-1 with TRBJ1-5; D ambiguous. Per germline, CDR1 MGHRA and CDR2 YSYEKL. The ends were cut back, 4 bases at V and 7 bases at J, with 11 bases in the middle. The CDR3 has 13 amino acids. CDR3 sequence reads: CASSPPGFQPQHF. The CDR3 DNA follows: TGCGCCAGCAGCCCCCCAGGATTCCAGCCCCAGCATTTT.

The chain is built from TRBV4-1 and TRBJ2-7, with 8 bases that match TRBD1. V was clipped by 4 bases and J by 1 base; unmatched bases: 6. Germline CDR1 MGHRA, CDR2 YSYEKL. This CDR3 has 15 amino acids. The CDR3 sequence: CASSRDRGSSYEQYF. The CDR3 DNA reads TGCGCCAGCAGCCGTGACAGGGGCTCGTCCTACGAGCAGTACTTC.

This clone was found a few times. This chain uses TRBV4-1 with TRBJ1-3, with a tentative D call TRBD1 (5 bases). The V and J ends lost 4 bases and 4 bases respectively, with 11 bases between them. Germline loops: CDR1 MGHRA, CDR2 YSYEKL. CDR3 size: 14 residues. The CDR3 DNA is TGCGCCAGCAGCCCCCGGGACGACGGAAACACCATATATTTT. This sequence encodes CASSPRDDGNTIYF.

The chain is built from TRBV7-8 and TRBJ1-2; 9 nucleotides align to TRBD1. With V trimmed by 5 bases and J by 4 bases, 2 bases remained unmatched. This CDR3 spans 13 amino acids. Germline V gene sequence: CDR1 SGHVS, CDR2 FQNEAQ. CDR3 amino acids: CASSPTGGYGYTF. CDR3 bases: TGTGCCAGCAGCCCGACAGGGGGCTATGGCTACACCTTC.

For the CDR3, the DNA is TGCGCCAGCAGCCAAGGCCGGGGAGATACGCAGTATTTT. As protein: CASSQGRGDTQYF. This sequence joins TRBV4-1 and TRBJ2-3; possible D gene TRBD2, 5 bases. Germline V gene lookup returns CDR1 MGHRA and CDR2 YSYEKL. V lost 1 base and J lost 5, with 7 bases in between. The CDR3 consists of 13 residues.

The V and J genes are TRBV4-3 and TRBJ2-1, with TRBD2 identical over 15 bases. This CDR3 contains 20 residues. The J segment lost 6 bases and the V segment lost 3 bases, leaving 15 bases of the junction unmatched. Germline V CDR1 and CDR2: LGHNA, YSLEER. The CDR3 DNA sequence: TGCGCCAGCAGCCAGGGCTGGACTAGCGGGGGGGCTTGGTTGGGCAATGAGCAGTTCTTC. Translating it yields CASSQGWTSGGAWLGNEQFF.

The chain uses TRBV3-1 (or the pseudogene TRBV3-2) and TRBJ2-7; D is unclear. The V gene lost 0 bases and the J gene lost 2 bases, with 5 bases spanning the gap. The CDR3 is made up of 13 amino acids. Germline V gives CDR1 LGHDT, CDR2 YNNKEL (reference sequence). CDR3 in DNA: TGTGCCAGCAGCCAAGACAGTCCCTACGAGCAGTACTTC. It is translated as CASSQDSPYEQYF.

This clone came up a few times. The rearrangement uses TRBV7-2 and TRBJ2-5; 14 nucleotides align to TRBD2. The junction had 7 bases not matched to a gene; V was cut back by 5 bases and J by 5 bases. The CDR3 length is 16 residues. Germline V lookup: CDR1 SGHTA, CDR2 FQGNSA. The CDR3 coding sequence is TGTGCCAGCAGCGGACGACTAGCGGGGGGGCGGGAGACCCAGTACTTC. This translates into CASSGRLAGGRETQYF.

This clone was recorded only once. This sequence joins TRBV5-1 and TRBJ2-7, with a tentative D call TRBD2 (5 bases). The CDR3 runs to 14 residues. Germline values: CDR1 SGHRS, CDR2 YFSETQ. Trimming took 2 bases from V and 3 from J, leaving 12 bases between them. CDR3 bases: TGCGCCAGCAGCTTAGGGAGCGGTTTCTACGAGCAGTACTTC. Its translation is CASSLGSGFYEQYF.

The chain employs TRBV18 and TRBJ2-7, with 9 bases matching TRBD1. The V gene's germline CDR1 is KGHSH and CDR2 LQKENI. The V and J ends lost 0 bases and 3 bases, in that order; junction bases with no gene match: 3. The CDR3 extends over 15 amino acids. The CDR3: CASSPPAGQGYEQYF. CDR3 DNA: TGTGCCAGCTCACCACCAGCGGGACAGGGCTACGAGCAGTACTTC.

This clone was seen only once. The genes are TRBV19 and TRBJ1-2; 8 positions agree with TRBD1. V trimming: 6 bases; J trimming: 4 bases; junction bases outside the gene matches: 7. Germline loops: CDR1 LNHDA, CDR2 SQIVND (reference sequence). The CDR3 sequence is 14 residues long. In DNA, the CDR3 is TGTGCCAGTAGATCGGACAGGGCGGTCTATGGCTACACCTTC. This translates into CASRSDRAVYGYTF.

The chain recombines TRBV19 with TRBJ1-5, with D uncertain. CDR3 size: 13 residues. CDR1 LNHDA and CDR2 SQIVND come from the germline V gene (reference sequence). With 2 bases removed from V and 8 bases from J, the gap between germline ends came to 10 bases. CDR3 DNA sequence: TGTGCCAGTAGTATAACCAGTTCCGAGCCCCAGCATTTT. Its protein is CASSITSSEPQHF. Drawing the rest from reference TRBV19 and TRBJ1-5, the complete variable domain is DGGITQSPKYLFRKEGQNVTLSCEQNLNHDAMYWYRQDPGQGLRLIYYSQIVNDFQKGDIAEGYSVSREKKESFPLTVTSAQKNPTAFYLCASSITSSEPQHFGDGTRLSIL.

The V call is TRBV10-1, the J call TRBJ1-6, with TRBD1 matching 8 bases. V gave up 5 bases and J gave up 7 bases; unmatched junction bases: 4. This CDR3 region has 14 residues. Germline-derived CDR1 and CDR2 are WNHNN and SYGVQD (reference sequence). The CDR3 loop reads CASSPGQENSPLHF. CDR3 DNA sequence: TGCGCCAGCAGTCCGGGACAGGAAAATTCACCCCTCCACTTT.

This chain links TRBV14 with TRBJ2-5; D is perhaps TRBD1 (8 bases). Germline assignment: CDR1 SGHDN and CDR2 FVKESK. The CDR3 loop spans 15 amino acids. Trimming stripped 1 base from V and 6 bases from J, with 15 bases between. The CDR3 DNA follows: TGTGCCAGCAGCCAAGTCGGACAGGGAGGGAAGACCCAGTACTTC. Its protein product is CASSQVGQGGKTQYF.

This rearrangement joins TRBV6-6 to TRBJ1-3; D is unclear. V was cut by 0 bases and J by 0 bases, with 9 bases left in between. Germline CDR1 is MNHNY and CDR2 is SVGAGI (reference sequence). CDR3 length equals 16 residues. The CDR3 DNA sequence: TGTGCCAGCAGTTACTCAGGCCCCAGCTCTGGAAACACCATATATTTT. Protein product: CASSYSGPSSGNTIYF.

The rearrangement joins TRBV4-2 to TRBJ1-4; TRBD1 matches at 9 bases. Losses at the gene ends were 1 base for V and 3 bases for J; bases not matched to a gene: 6. CDR3 length: 17 residues. From germline, CDR1 is LGHNA and CDR2 YNFKEQ. CDR3 bases: TGTGCCAGCAGCCAAGGAGGGACAGGGAACCCTAATGAAAAACTGTTTTTT. Protein product: CASSQGGTGNPNEKLFF.

The chain recombines TRBV2 with TRBJ2-3; possible D gene TRBD2, 6 bases. Trimming stripped 7 bases from V and 4 bases from J, with 24 bases between. The germline CDR1 and CDR2 sequences are SNHLY and FYNNEI. The CDR3 is 17 residues long. The CDR3 here is CASKLFGGTGGSDTQYF. CDR3 in DNA: TGTGCCAGCAAATTATTCGGGGGAACCGGAGGATCAGATACGCAGTATTTT.

CDR3: CASSMSHQETQYF. The CDR3 nucleotides are TGTGCCAGTAGTATGAGCCACCAAGAGACCCAGTACTTC. The chain has TRBV19 and TRBJ2-5; D is unclear. V dropped 3 bases and J dropped 0 bases, with 5 bases sitting between them. CDR1 and CDR2 from the germline V gene are LNHDA and SQIVND (reference sequence). The CDR3 sequence is 13 residues long.

The chain combines TRBV7-9 with TRBJ1-2, with D possibly matching TRBD1 (5 bases). Germline assignment: CDR1 SEHNR and CDR2 FQNEAQ (reference sequence). Trimming removed 5 bases from V and 8 bases from J, with 12 bases in between. The CDR3 contains 12 residues. Here the CDR3 reads CASSPGQGGYTF. CDR3 nucleotides: TGTGCCAGCAGCCCAGGACAAGGAGGCTACACCTTC.

The rearrangement uses TRBV4-3 and TRBJ1-4; D remains ambiguous. The CDR3 sequence is 15 residues long. CDR1 is LGHNA, CDR2 YSLEER, per germline. Trimming removed 4 bases at V and 4 bases at J, with 13 bases between. Here the CDR3 DNA reads TGCGCCAGCAGCCTGACCGGCCAGAGTAATGAAAAACTGTTTTTT. Translation: CASSLTGQSNEKLFF.

This chain links TRBV6-5 with TRBJ1-1; D remains ambiguous. Trimming cost V 4 bases and J 0 bases, with 9 bases left between them. Per germline, CDR1 MNHEY and CDR2 SVGAGI. The CDR3 runs 14 residues. The CDR3 bases are TGTGCCAGCAGTTTTGTGGGGATGAACACTGAAGCTTTCTTT. The encoded protein is CASSFVGMNTEAFF.

The chain joins TRBV28 to TRBJ1-4; D is uncertain. The CDR3 sequence is 11 residues long. Between the trimmed V and J ends, which lost 5 bases and 8 bases, there was a span of 6 bases. Germline V gene data show CDR1 as MDHEN and CDR2 as SYDVKM. This chain's CDR3 is CASSAREKLFF. For the CDR3, the DNA is TGTGCCAGCAGTGCCCGAGAAAAACTGTTTTTT. The whole variable domain, remainder taken from reference TRBV28 and TRBJ1-4, is DVKVTQSSRYLVKRTGEKVFLECVQDMDHENMFWYRQDPGLGLRLIYFSYDVKMKEKGDIPEGYSVSREKKERFSLILESASTNQTSMYLCASSAREKLFFGSGTQLSVL.

The chain recombines TRBV6-2 or TRBV6-3 with TRBJ2-5, with D uncertain. The CDR3 length is 17 residues. V lost 0 bases and J lost 0, with 14 bases in between. CDR1 is MNHEY, CDR2 SVGEGT, per germline. The CDR3 DNA reads as TGTGCCAGCAGTTACTCGGCTGCTGATCCCGACCAAGAGACCCAGTACTTC. Its protein is CASSYSAADPDQETQYF.

The chain employs TRBV11-2 and TRBJ1-1, with unresolved D. Trimming cost V 5 bases and J 5 bases, with 18 bases left between them. The CDR3 contains 15 residues. Germline V gene lookup returns CDR1 SGHAT and CDR2 FQNNGV. CDR3 DNA: TGTGCCAGCAGCCCAAATGTGGGTAGGAGGACTGAAGCTTTCTTT. This encodes CASSPNVGRRTEAFF.

This clone was recorded only once. V usage is TRBV6-2 or TRBV6-3 and J usage is TRBJ1-1; 9 bases line up with TRBD1. This CDR3 spans 16 amino acids. The V segment lost 2 bases and the J segment 2 bases; nucleotides outside the gene matches: 6. Germline CDR1 and CDR2: MNHEY and SVGEGT. As DNA, the CDR3 is TGTGCCAGCAGTTACCCAAAGACAGGGGGAAACACTGAAGCTTTCTTT. This codes for CASSYPKTGGNTEAFF.